Described below is a single T cell receptor (beta chain) sequence and its context. This entry belongs to a study of CD8+CD57+ T cells in acquired aplastic anemia. The CDR3 sequence is 12 residues long. The germline V and J ends were trimmed by 7 bases and 3 bases, with 9 bases remaining between them. Per germline, CDR1 SEHNR and CDR2 FQNEAQ (reference sequence). Using genomic DNA as the template, TCR beta VDJ and CDR3 profiling was carried out. TCRdb reprocessed the reads with MiXCR, giving one entry per CDR3 protein. The sample lists about 81,000 distinct CDR3 sequences; approximately 45% were seen once.

The source is a human donor in good health, serving as a control. Sequencing input: sorted CD4+, CD8+, or CD8+CD57+ T cells (not recorded which) from PBMCs. The chain couples TRBV7-9 to TRBJ1-1, with D perhaps TRBD1 (6 bases). CDR3 coding DNA: TGTGCCAGCATCCAGGGGCACACTGAAGCTTTCTTT. Its translation: CASIQGHTEAFF.